Below, 20 T cell receptor beta chains from the same sample are listed, as sequenced in a study of shared clonotypes between healthy human individuals. Sequenced by immunoSEQ multiplex PCR; TCRdb stores in-frame clones only, minus some. Here the sample spans 2 million to 3 million clones, 93% being singletons. Sequenced sample: naive CD4+ T cells from PBMCs. Subset specified: CD45RA+ positively selected. These TCRs come from a young man in good health. Some clones in this sample may be carry-over from other donors' samples.

The rearrangement joins TRBV5-1 to TRBJ2-7, with D perhaps matching TRBD1 (6 bases). With 1 base removed from V and 3 bases from J, the gap between germline ends came to 29 bases. The CDR3 runs to 20 residues. Germline-derived CDR1 and CDR2 are SGHRS and YFSETQ. CDR3: CASSLRPRGSATDPIYEQYF. CDR3 in DNA: TGCGCCAGCAGCTTGCGTCCGAGGGGGTCCGCAACCGATCCTATCTACGAGCAGTACTTC.

The V and J genes are TRBV28 and TRBJ2-7, with D maybe TRBD1 (7 bases). The germline V and J ends were trimmed by 3 bases and 3 bases, with 15 bases remaining between them. Germline V gives CDR1 MDHEN, CDR2 SYDVKM. This CDR3 has 15 amino acids. The CDR3 loop is CASSLEGANNYEQYF. CDR3 nucleotide sequence: TGTGCCAGCAGTTTGGAGGGGGCAAATAACTACGAGCAGTACTTC.

The chain recombines TRBV7-2 with TRBJ2-3, with a possible D match to TRBD2 (5 bases). There are 13 residues in the CDR3. The V gene lost 8 bases and the J gene lost 8 bases, with 17 bases spanning the gap. Germline values: CDR1 SGHTA, CDR2 FQGNSA. CDR3 DNA sequence: TGTGCCAGCTGCCGGGAACAAAAGGGTACGCAGTATTTT. Protein sequence: CASCREQKGTQYF.

This rearrangement joins TRBV6-5 to TRBJ1-5; D is possibly TRBD1 (5 bases). The ends were cut back, 5 bases at V and 5 bases at J, with 10 bases in the middle. Germline CDR1 and CDR2: MNHEY and SVGAGI. The CDR3 contains 13 residues. Written as DNA, the CDR3 is TGTGCCAGCAGTACCGACAGCTATCAGCCCCAGCATTTT. Translation gives CASSTDSYQPQHF.

A note on this clone: An end of the junction does not agree with germline; a read error may underlie this. The CDR3 DNA sequence: TGTGCCAGCAGCCTAGCGGGAGGGGGTTTGAATGAGCAGTTCTTC. As protein: CASSLAGGGLNEQFF. The chain uses TRBV7-2 and TRBJ2-1; TRBD2 aligns across 12 bases. Germline assignment: CDR1 SGHTA and CDR2 FQGNSA. This CDR3 is built from 15 residues.

The CDR3 coding sequence is TGTGCCAGCAGCCCAGGGGTTGAAGCTTTCTTT. Protein product: CASSPGVEAFF. The genes are TRBV28 and TRBJ1-1; perhaps TRBD1 as D (6 bases). The CDR3 totals 11 residues. Looked up from germline, CDR1 is MDHEN and CDR2 is SYDVKM. Trimming pared 6 bases from V and 7 bases from J, leaving 9 bases between.

V usage is TRBV27 and J usage is TRBJ1-5, with D possibly TRBD1 on 6 matching bases. The CDR3 sequence is 15 residues long. Germline V gene data show CDR1 as MNHEY and CDR2 as SMNVEV (reference sequence). Trimming took 4 bases from V and 7 from J, leaving 17 bases between them. CDR3 coding DNA: TGTGCCAGCAGTTGGGGTGGCGGGGGCCTCCAGCCCCAGCATTTT. Translation gives CASSWGGGGLQPQHF.

Worth noting for this clone: Other DNA sequences from this sample encode an identical CDR3 as well. The chain employs TRBV29-1 and TRBJ1-1; D gene unclear. Per germline, CDR1 SQVTM and CDR2 ANQGSEA. The CDR3 length is 13 residues. Trimming left V 1 base short and J 1 base short, with 7 bases between. CDR3 nucleotide sequence: TGCAGCGTTGAAGGTCAATCGAACACTGAAGCTTTCTTT. Translating gives CSVEGQSNTEAFF. The complete variable domain, with remaining parts taken from reference TRBV29-1 and TRBJ1-1, reads SAVISQKPSRDICQRGTSLTIQCQVDSQVTMMFWYRQQPGQSLTLIATANQGSEATYESGFVIDKFPISRPNLTFSTLTVSNMSPEDSSIYLCSVEGQSNTEAFFGQGTRLTVV.

This clone showed up just once. J is TRBJ2-7 and V is TRBV27, with D hard to call. V lost 1 base to trimming and J lost 2 bases, with 21 bases between them. The germline V gene encodes CDR1 MNHEY and CDR2 SMNVEV (reference sequence). This CDR3 is 18 amino acids long. CDR3 nucleotides: TGTGCCAGCAGTTTATTCGCAGTTGCCACACACAGAGCCTACGAGCAGTACTTC. It encodes CASSLFAVATHRAYEQYF.

This clone was detected only a few times. The chain carries TRBV29-1 and TRBJ1-1, with D unclear. V gave up 6 bases and J gave up 11 bases, with 13 bases separating them. This CDR3 contains 10 residues. Germline CDR1 SQVTM, CDR2 ANQGSEA. DNA of the CDR3: TGCAGCGTCCAACTCAGTGAGGCTTTCTTT. It is translated as CSVQLSEAFF.

This chain connects TRBV5-1 to TRBJ2-1; 8 bases are a match to TRBD2. This CDR3 is built from 15 residues. After removal of 1 base from V and 5 bases from J, the junction contained 5 bases not matched to a gene. Germline assignment: CDR1 SGHRS and CDR2 YFSETQ. The chain's CDR3 is CASSLTSGADNEQFF. The CDR3 bases are TGCGCCAGCAGCTTGACTAGCGGAGCCGACAATGAGCAGTTCTTC.

V gene TRBV27 combines with J gene TRBJ2-1; 7 bases map to TRBD2. The CDR3 sequence is 18 residues long. The V segment lost 0 bases and the J segment 5 bases; nucleotides outside the gene matches: 13. Germline-derived CDR1 and CDR2 are MNHEY and SMNVEV (reference sequence). As DNA, the CDR3 is TGTGCCAGCAGTTTATCGGTCTGGTGGCGGGAGAAGGACAATGAGCAGTTCTTC. Its translation is CASSLSVWWREKDNEQFF.

CDR3 DNA: TGTGCCAGCAGTTTGGACTTGGGCAGGGGCCCGGGGAAACTGTTTTTT. Encoded protein: CASSLDLGRGPGKLFF. The V and J genes are TRBV28 and TRBJ1-4; maybe TRBD1 (6 bases). CDR1 is MDHEN, CDR2 SYDVKM, per germline. The CDR3 extends over 16 amino acids. Trimming cost V 3 bases and J 11 bases, with 22 bases left between them.

The chain recombines TRBV6-5 with TRBJ2-2, with D perhaps TRBD2 (6 bases). The V gene's germline CDR1 is MNHEY and CDR2 SVGAGI. V lost 10 bases and J lost 1, with 10 bases in between. The CDR3 is 13 amino acids. CDR3 amino acids: CATTGENTGELFF. In DNA form, the CDR3 reads TGTGCCACTACGGGAGAGAACACCGGGGAGCTGTTTTTT.

This chain connects TRBV18 to TRBJ2-3; D possibly corresponds to TRBD2 (5 bases). V was cut by 6 bases and J by 6 bases, with 19 bases left in between. CDR1 is KGHSH and CDR2 is LQKENI in the germline V gene. This CDR3 is built from 15 residues. The CDR3 DNA sequence: TGTGCCAGCTCCTCCGGGATACCCCTAGAGGATACGCAGTATTTT. Translated: CASSSGIPLEDTQYF.

To note about this clone: The identical CDR3 is also encoded by other nucleotide sequences in the sample. V usage is TRBV5-1 and J usage is TRBJ1-1; TRBD1 agrees at 10 bases. V lost 4 bases to trimming and J lost 2 bases; unmatched junction nucleotides: 5. The CDR3 length is 15 residues. The germline V gene encodes CDR1 SGHRS and CDR2 YFSETQ. This CDR3 reads CASSMKTGGNTEAFF. The CDR3 region has the DNA TGCGCCAGCAGCATGAAGACAGGGGGCAACACTGAAGCTTTCTTT.

CDR3 region: CASSEKGYTF. The DNA of the CDR3 is TGCGCCAGCAGTGAGAAGGGCTACACCTTC. V and J are TRBV10-1 and TRBJ1-2; D is ambiguous. The CDR3 totals 10 residues. Trimming left V 2 bases short and J 8 bases short, with 3 bases between. Per germline, CDR1 WNHNN and CDR2 SYGVQD (reference sequence).

This chain connects TRBV2 to TRBJ1-1, with unresolved D. Deletions cut 3 bases from V and 6 bases from J, with 8 bases between. The germline V gene has CDR1 SNHLY and CDR2 FYNNEI. The CDR3 has 12 residues. CDR3 nucleotides: TGTGCCAGCAGTGATTCCGGGGCTGAAGCTTTCTTT. Translated: CASSDSGAEAFF.

This clone has a single count. The chain is built from TRBV5-1 and TRBJ2-7; the D is unclear. Trimming removed 0 bases at V and 0 bases at J, with 7 bases between. CDR3 length: 14 residues. Germline CDR1 and CDR2: SGHRS and YFSETQ. The CDR3 DNA reads as TGCGCCAGCAGCTTGGACACTCACTCCTACGAGCAGTACTTC. This encodes CASSLDTHSYEQYF. Using reference TRBV5-1 and TRBJ2-7 for the parts outside the CDR3, the full variable domain is KAGVTQTPRYLIKTRGQQVTLSCSPISGHRSVSWYQQTPGQGLQFLFEYFSETQRNKGNFPGRFSGRQFSNSRSEMNVSTLELGDSALYLCASSLDTHSYEQYFGPGTRLTVT.

This rearrangement joins TRBV5-5 to TRBJ1-1; TRBD1 aligns across 8 bases. Per the germline V gene, CDR1 is SGHKS and CDR2 is YYEKEE (reference sequence). Unmatched junction bases numbered 10, after V lost 4 bases and J lost 5 bases. This CDR3 spans 15 amino acids. As DNA, the CDR3 is TGTGCCAGCAGCCTTTCTGTTACAGGGGGTACTGAAGCTTTCTTT. It encodes CASSLSVTGGTEAFF.